Following are 15 T cell receptor beta chains from one sample sequenced in a study of T-cell memory formation after mild COVID-19. From the 5' RACE reads, TCRdb called clonotypes with MiXCR, one entry per CDR3 protein. In the table there are more than 80,000 distinct CDR3 sequences, over 10% of which are singletons. Sequenced input: PBMCs or a T cell subset sorted from them (not recorded which). These receptors were collected from an adult woman who had mild COVID-19 (a few samples of this study predate the infection). Cell type and time point are not known.

This clonotype was counted a few times. V and J are TRBV12-3 or TRBV12-4 and TRBJ2-7; D is uncertain. CDR3 length: 13 residues. With 2 bases removed from V and 5 bases from J, the gap between germline ends came to 10 bases. The CDR3 DNA reads TGTGCCAGCAGTTTATCTAGGTGGGACGAGCAGTACTTC. As protein: CASSLSRWDEQYF.

This clonotype was counted only a few times. This rearrangement joins TRBV21-1 to TRBJ2-1; TRBD1 is the table's D call and was not checked against the DNA. TRBV21-1 is flagged as a pseudogene. The CDR3 contains 16 residues. CDR3 protein: CASSKVPRGGESEQFF. CDR3 coding DNA: TGTGCCAGCAGCAAAGTCCCCAGGGGGGGAGAGAGTGAGCAGTTCTTC.

V usage is TRBV11-1 and J usage is TRBJ2-4; TRBD2 is a possible D gene (6 bases). Trimming left V 8 bases short and J 2 bases short, with 28 bases between. Germline lookup yields CDR1 SGHAT and CDR2 FQDESV (reference sequence). CDR3 length equals 19 residues. In DNA form, the CDR3 reads TGTGCCAGCTCCCTCCGGGGCGGGAACCGCCCGAAGTCCAAAAACATTCAGTACTTC. Translated, it gives CASSLRGGNRPKSKNIQYF.

In its sample, this clonotype was seen a few times. The chain combines TRBV4-1 with TRBJ2-7; the D gene is possibly TRBD1 (5 bases). The germline V and J ends were trimmed by 0 bases and 6 bases, with 15 bases remaining between them. From germline, CDR1 is MGHRA and CDR2 YSYEKL. The CDR3 is 15 amino acids. The CDR3 bases are TGCGCCAGCAGCCAAGATGGGAATACAGGTCTCGAGCAGTACTTC. Its translation is CASSQDGNTGLEQYF.

The rearrangement joins TRBV4-1 to TRBJ2-2; perhaps D is TRBD1 or TRBD2 (5 bases each). The germline gives CDR1 MGHRA, CDR2 YSYEKL. The CDR3 sequence is 15 residues long. V shed 3 bases and J shed 0 bases, with 8 bases lying between them. CDR3 in DNA: TGCGCCAGCAGCCAGGGGGTCTCGAACACCGGGGAGCTGTTTTTT. Its protein product is CASSQGVSNTGELFF.

The chain uses TRBV7-9 and TRBJ2-3; 9 bases match TRBD1. Germline V gene lookup returns CDR1 SEHNR and CDR2 FQNEAQ (reference sequence). With 5 bases clipped from V and 4 bases from J, the junction kept 7 bases outside the gene matches. CDR3 length equals 15 residues. CDR3 in DNA: TGTGCCAGCAGCCTGCCGACAGGGGGGCCAGATACGCAGTATTTT. It translates to CASSLPTGGPDTQYF.

This sequence joins TRBV15 and TRBJ1-1; D is uncertain. The CDR3 spans 13 residues. Germline-derived CDR1 and CDR2 are LNHNV and YYDKDF (reference sequence). Trimming removed 7 bases from V and 3 bases from J, with 12 bases in between. CDR3 nucleotides: TGTGCCACCATCACCACGGAGGACACTGAAGCTTTCTTT. This encodes CATITTEDTEAFF.

The rearrangement joins TRBV7-2 to TRBJ2-1; D not resolved. CDR3 length: 17 residues. Germline values: CDR1 SGHTA, CDR2 FQGNSA. The germline V and J ends were trimmed by 1 base and 0 bases, with 13 bases remaining between them. CDR3 nucleotide sequence: TGTGCCAGCAGCTTAGTTGGGTGGAGTAGCTCCTACAATGAGCAGTTCTTC. Translating gives CASSLVGWSSSYNEQFF. Full variable domain (rest looked up from reference TRBV7-2 and TRBJ2-1): GAGVSQSPSNKVTEKGKDVELRCDPISGHTALYWYRQSLGQGLEFLIYFQGNSAPDKSGLPSDRFSAERTGGSVSTLTIQRTQQEDSAVYLCASSLVGWSSSYNEQFFGPGTRLTVL.

This clonotype was seen a single time. The rearrangement uses TRBV9 and TRBJ1-1; 7 nucleotides agree with TRBD1. In germline, CDR1 is SGDLS, CDR2 YYNGEE. V trimming: 4 bases; J trimming: 0 bases; junction bases outside the gene matches: 3. This CDR3 has 14 amino acids. This CDR3 reads CASSPTGLNTEAFF. The CDR3 nucleotides read TGTGCCAGCAGCCCGACAGGGCTGAACACTGAAGCTTTCTTT.

This clonotype was seen more than once but under ten times. This chain connects TRBV7-6 to TRBJ2-7; 9 bases align to TRBD2. The V segment lost 0 bases and the J segment 0 bases; nucleotides outside the gene matches: 3. Germline assignment: CDR1 SGHVS and CDR2 FNYEAQ. CDR3 length: 16 amino acids. CDR3 sequence: CASSLAGREGSYEQYF. The CDR3 DNA reads as TGTGCCAGCAGCTTAGCTGGGCGGGAGGGCTCCTACGAGCAGTACTTC. Full variable domain (rest looked up from reference TRBV7-6 and TRBJ2-7): GAGVSQSPRYKVTKRGQDVALRCDPISGHVSLYWYRQALGQGPEFLTYFNYEAQQDKSGLPNDRFSAERPEGSISTLTIQRTEQRDSAMYRCASSLAGREGSYEQYFGPGTRLTVT.

This clonotype was counted between two and nine times. V usage is TRBV20-1 and J usage is TRBJ1-1, with D unresolved. Trimming took off 1 base at V and 0 bases at J, with 9 bases between the two ends. This CDR3 has 14 residues. Per the germline V gene, CDR1 is DFQATT and CDR2 is SNEGSKA (reference sequence). CDR3 DNA: TGCAGTGCTAGAGGGGCAGACATGAACACTGAAGCTTTCTTT. Residues: CSARGADMNTEAFF.

The V gene is TRBV3-1, the J gene TRBJ2-4; D gene ambiguous. The CDR3 runs to 17 residues. V was trimmed by 1 base and J by 0 bases, leaving 13 bases between them. The germline CDR1 and CDR2 sequences are LGHDT and YNNKEL (reference sequence). The CDR3 bases are TGTGCCAGCAGCCAAGGGTTTCCAGAGATAGCCAAAAACATTCAGTACTTC. This gives the protein CASSQGFPEIAKNIQYF.

This clonotype was detected a few times. The chain carries TRBV5-1 and TRBJ2-1; 8 nucleotides agree with TRBD1. The germline gives CDR1 SGHRS, CDR2 YFSETQ. The CDR3 runs 14 residues. The ends lost 0 bases at V and 8 bases at J; junction bases unmatched: 4. The CDR3 DNA follows: TGCGCCAGCAGCTTGGGACAGGGGAGTGATGAGCAGTTCTTC. Its protein product is CASSLGQGSDEQFF.

This clonotype has only a few counts. The chain employs TRBV6-5 and TRBJ1-1; D gene unclear. The V and J ends lost 2 bases and 1 base respectively, with 5 bases between them. CDR3 length equals 13 residues. CDR1 MNHEY and CDR2 SVGAGI come from the germline V gene. The CDR3 loop reads CASSYEWNTEAFF. The CDR3 bases are TGTGCCAGCAGTTACGAGTGGAACACTGAAGCTTTCTTT.

This clonotype is a singleton in its sample. This chain connects TRBV9 to TRBJ1-6; TRBD1 matches at 8 bases. CDR3 length: 17 amino acids. In germline, CDR1 is SGDLS, CDR2 YYNGEE. The trim removed 3 bases at V and 7 bases at J, leaving 12 bases unmatched. The CDR3: CASSGQPGQGRNSPLHF. CDR3 sequence (DNA): TGTGCCAGCAGCGGACAGCCAGGACAGGGAAGAAATTCACCCCTCCACTTT.